These 9 T cell receptor beta chains share one sample of origin, sequenced in a study of CD8+CD57+ T cells in acquired aplastic anemia. TCR beta VDJ and CDR3 were profiled, and genomic DNA was the template. TCRdb analysed the reads with MiXCR anew, one entry per CDR3 protein. The table lists around 430,000 distinct CDR3 sequences, under 40% of them singletons. Patients picked for sequencing had shown CD8+CD57+ cell expansion detected by flow cytometry. The sequencing input was sorted CD4+, CD8+, or CD8+CD57+ T cells (not recorded which) from PBMCs. The receptors shown here come from a human donor with aplastic anemia.

This sequence joins TRBV4-2 and TRBJ2-3; tentative D call: TRBD2 (6 bases). Trimming pared 4 bases from V and 6 bases from J, leaving 17 bases between. CDR3 length equals 15 residues. Germline lookup yields CDR1 LGHNA and CDR2 YNFKEQ. The CDR3 DNA sequence: TGTGCCAGCAGCCGAGGGGAGACGGGAGCCGATACGCAGTATTTT. Its translation is CASSRGETGADTQYF.

The gene calls are TRBV20-1 and TRBJ1-1, with D maybe TRBD1 (5 bases). The germline V gene has CDR1 DFQATT and CDR2 SNEGSKA (reference sequence). The CDR3 is 14 amino acids. The germline V and J ends were trimmed by 1 base and 1 base, with 10 bases remaining between them. CDR3 coding DNA: TGCAGTGCTAGAGTTGAGGGGCCGAACACTGAAGCTTTCTTT. This codes for CSARVEGPNTEAFF.

This clonotype turned up a few times. The chain links TRBV15 to TRBJ2-7, with D possibly matching TRBD2 (5 bases). CDR1 and CDR2 (germline): LNHNV, YYDKDF (reference sequence). Trimming left V 0 bases short and J 0 bases short, with 24 bases between. The length of the CDR3 is 20 residues. The CDR3 DNA sequence: TGTGCCACCAGCAGAGATCAGCGGAACCCGGCTACTAAGAGCTCCTACGAGCAGTACTTC. This sequence encodes CATSRDQRNPATKSSYEQYF.

This clonotype occurred many times. The chain is built from TRBV7-8 and TRBJ1-1, with D unclear. V lost 0 bases and J 0 bases, leaving 5 bases between the germline ends. This CDR3 is built from 14 residues. CDR1 and CDR2 (germline): SGHVS, FQNEAQ. The CDR3 coding sequence is TGTGCCAGCAGCTTAGCAGGGATGAACACTGAAGCTTTCTTT. This encodes CASSLAGMNTEAFF.

The chain employs TRBV10-3 and TRBJ1-2; D is unclear. V lost 1 base and J lost 2, with 8 bases in between. Germline loops: CDR1 ENHRY, CDR2 SYGVKD. The length of the CDR3 is 14 residues. This chain's CDR3 is CAISEWGQNYGYTF. The CDR3 nucleotides are TGTGCCATCAGTGAGTGGGGTCAGAACTATGGCTACACCTTC.

This clonotype occurred a few times. The chain recombines TRBV20-1 with TRBJ2-5; a weak D match, TRBD2 (5 bases). Trimming stripped 0 bases from V and 3 bases from J, with 8 bases between. The CDR3 has 13 amino acids. The germline V gene has CDR1 DFQATT and CDR2 SNEGSKA (reference sequence). The CDR3 nucleotides are TGCAGTGCTAGAGATCCGGGGAAAGAGACCCAGTACTTC. Its protein is CSARDPGKETQYF.

This clonotype has ten or more counts. The V and J genes are TRBV2 and TRBJ1-5; TRBD1 agrees at 10 bases. Germline V gene lookup returns CDR1 SNHLY and CDR2 FYNNEI. CDR3 length equals 14 residues. J was trimmed by 6 bases and V by 4 bases; bases with no gene match: 3. In DNA, the CDR3 is TGTGCCAGCAGTGCGACAGGGGGCCCTCAGCCCCAGCATTTT. As protein: CASSATGGPQPQHF.

Only a few counts were recorded for this clonotype. The chain is built from TRBV6-5 and TRBJ1-1, with unresolved D. The CDR3 sequence is 15 residues long. The germline CDR1 and CDR2 sequences are MNHEY and SVGAGI. V was cut by 2 bases and J by 2 bases, with 12 bases left in between. The CDR3 loop is CASSYVRYPNTEAFF. The DNA for the CDR3 is TGTGCCAGCAGTTACGTGCGCTACCCTAACACTGAAGCTTTCTTT.

Ten or more counts support this clonotype. V gene TRBV9 combines with J gene TRBJ1-2; D is uncertain. Germline CDR1 reads SGDLS; CDR2 reads YYNGEE. Trimming removed 5 bases at V and 2 bases at J, with 10 bases between. This CDR3 spans 13 amino acids. The DNA for the CDR3 is TGTGCCAGCAGTGTTGAGGGCAACTATGGCTACACCTTC. This encodes CASSVEGNYGYTF.